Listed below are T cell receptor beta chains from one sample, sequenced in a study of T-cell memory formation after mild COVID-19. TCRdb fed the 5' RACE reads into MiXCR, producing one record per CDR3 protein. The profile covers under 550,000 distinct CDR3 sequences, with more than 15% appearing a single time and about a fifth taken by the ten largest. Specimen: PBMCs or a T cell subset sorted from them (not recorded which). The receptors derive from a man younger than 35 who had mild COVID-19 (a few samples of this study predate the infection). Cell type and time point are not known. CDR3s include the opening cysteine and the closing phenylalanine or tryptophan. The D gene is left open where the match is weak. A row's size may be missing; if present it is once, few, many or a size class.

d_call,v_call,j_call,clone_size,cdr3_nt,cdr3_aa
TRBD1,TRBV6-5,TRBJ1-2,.,TGTGCCAGCAGGGGGGACAGGGCGTATGGCTACACCTTC,CASRGDRAYGYTF
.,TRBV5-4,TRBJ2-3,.,TGTGCCAGCAGCGGCGCAATAGAAGAAGATACGCAGTATTTT,CASSGAIEEDTQYF
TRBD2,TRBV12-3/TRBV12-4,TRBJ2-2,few,TGTGCCAGCAGTTTTGCTAGCGGGGGGCCATGGGAGCTGTTTTTT,CASSFASGGPWELFF
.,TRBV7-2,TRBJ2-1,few,TGTGCCAGCAGCTTTGAACGGGGTTCCTACAATGAGCAGTTCTTC,CASSFERGSYNEQFF
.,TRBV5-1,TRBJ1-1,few,TGCGCCAGCAGTTCGGCACCGGAAACTGAAGCTTTCTTT,CASSSAPETEAFF
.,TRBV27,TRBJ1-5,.,TGTACCAGCAGCTCCGCCGGAAAATATCAGCCCCAGCATTTT,CTSSSAGKYQPQHF
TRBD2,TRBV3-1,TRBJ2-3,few,TGTGCCAGCAGCCCCTCAGGACTAGCTAGCACAGATACGCAGTATTTT,CASSPSGLASTDTQYF
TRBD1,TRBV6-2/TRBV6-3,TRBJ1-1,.,TGTGCCAGCAGTACCCCGTGGACAGGGGCATCTGAAGCTTTCTTT,CASSTPWTGASEAFF
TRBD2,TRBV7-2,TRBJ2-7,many,TGTGCCAGCAGGGTAGCGGGGGGCTCCTACGAGCAGTACTTC,CASRVAGGSYEQYF
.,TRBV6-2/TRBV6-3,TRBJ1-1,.,TGTGCCAGCAGTTACGACATCTTGAACACTGAAGCTTTCTTT,CASSYDILNTEAFF
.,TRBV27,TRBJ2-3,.,TGTGCCAGCAGTACCCTCGCGGGGGCTAGGTCACATACGCAGTATTTT,CASSTLAGARSHTQYF
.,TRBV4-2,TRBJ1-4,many,TGTGCCAGCAGCCAAGATCTGAAATGGGAAAAACTGTTTTTT,CASSQDLKWEKLFF
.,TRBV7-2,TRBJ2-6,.,TGTGCCAGCAGCTCCAACGTTCGAGGGTACTCTGGGGCCAACGTCCTGACTTTC,CASSSNVRGYSGANVLTF
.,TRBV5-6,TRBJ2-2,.,TGTGCCAGCAGCTTGGTACCAGCGGGCCCCGGGGAGCTGTTTTTT,CASSLVPAGPGELFF
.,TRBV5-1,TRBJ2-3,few,TGCGCCAGCAGCTTGGAACACCCTAGCACAGATACGCAGTATTTT,CASSLEHPSTDTQYF
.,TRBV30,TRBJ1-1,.,TGTGCCTGGAGTTTAACCCACCCCGTGGTGACCGAAGCTTTCTTT,CAWSLTHPVVTEAFF